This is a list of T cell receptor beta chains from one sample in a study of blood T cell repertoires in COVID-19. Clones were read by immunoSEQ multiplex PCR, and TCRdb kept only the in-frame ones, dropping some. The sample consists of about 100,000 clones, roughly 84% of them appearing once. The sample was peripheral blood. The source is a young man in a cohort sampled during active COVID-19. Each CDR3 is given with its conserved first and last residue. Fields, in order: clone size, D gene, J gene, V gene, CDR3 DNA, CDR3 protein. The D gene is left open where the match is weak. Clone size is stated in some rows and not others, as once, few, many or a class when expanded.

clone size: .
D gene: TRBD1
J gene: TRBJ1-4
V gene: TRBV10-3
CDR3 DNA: TGTGCCATCAGTGGGGGGACAGGGGAAGAAAAACTGTTTTTT
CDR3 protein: CAISGGTGEEKLFF

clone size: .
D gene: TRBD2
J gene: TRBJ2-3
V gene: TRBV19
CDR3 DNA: TGTGCCAGTAGACTAGCGGGGATAGATACGCAGTATTTT
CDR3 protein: CASRLAGIDTQYF

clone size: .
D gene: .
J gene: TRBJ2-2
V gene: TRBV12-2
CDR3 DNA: TGTGCAAGTCGCTTAGCGGCGACAGGGTCTAACACCGGGGAGCTGTTTTTT
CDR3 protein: CASRLAATGSNTGELFF

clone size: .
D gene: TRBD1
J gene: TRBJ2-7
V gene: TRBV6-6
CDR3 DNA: TGTGCCAGCAGTTGGACAGGGCCCGACGAGCAGTACTTC
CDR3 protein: CASSWTGPDEQYF

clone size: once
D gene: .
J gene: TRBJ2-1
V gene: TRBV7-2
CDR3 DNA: TGTGCCAGCAGCCCCCCGCCCGCGTACTCCTACAATGAGCAGTTCTTC
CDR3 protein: CASSPPPAYSYNEQFF

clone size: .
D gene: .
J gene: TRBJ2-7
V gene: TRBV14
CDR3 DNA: TGTGCCAGCAGCAATCCAGGGGAAGGTAACTACGAGCAGTACTTC
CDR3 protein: CASSNPGEGNYEQYF

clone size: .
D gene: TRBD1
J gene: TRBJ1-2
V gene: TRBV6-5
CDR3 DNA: TGTGCCAGCAGTCCCGCAGGGGGCGCGAACTATGGCTACACCTTC
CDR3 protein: CASSPAGGANYGYTF

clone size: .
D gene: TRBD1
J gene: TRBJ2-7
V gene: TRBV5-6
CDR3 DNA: TGTGCCAGCAGCTTGGGTGGACAGGGGGACTACGAGCAGTACTTC
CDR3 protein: CASSLGGQGDYEQYF

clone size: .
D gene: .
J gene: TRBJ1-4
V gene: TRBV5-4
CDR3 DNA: TGTGCCAGCAGCTTGCTTAATGAAAAACTGTTTTTT
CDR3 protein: CASSLLNEKLFF

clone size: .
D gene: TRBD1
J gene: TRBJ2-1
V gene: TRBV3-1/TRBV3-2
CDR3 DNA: TGTGCCAGCAGCCATTCAGTAGGGCAGGGGGCGGGTGAGCAGTTCTTC
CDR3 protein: CASSHSVGQGAGEQFF

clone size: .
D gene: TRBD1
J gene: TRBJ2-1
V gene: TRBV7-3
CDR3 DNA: TGTGCCAGCAGCCGGACAGGGGGCCCCTACAATGAGCAGTTCTTC
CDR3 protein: CASSRTGGPYNEQFF

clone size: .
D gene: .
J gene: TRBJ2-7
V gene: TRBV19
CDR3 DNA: TGTGCCAGTAGTCCAGACACCTACGAGCAGTACTTC
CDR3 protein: CASSPDTYEQYF

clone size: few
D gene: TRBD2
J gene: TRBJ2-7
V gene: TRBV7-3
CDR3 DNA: TGTGCCAGCAGCTTAGGCGGGGGTCGGCGGGACGAGCAGTACTTC
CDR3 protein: CASSLGGGRRDEQYF

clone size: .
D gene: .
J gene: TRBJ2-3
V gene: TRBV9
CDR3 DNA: TGTGCCAGCAGCGTAGCCCAGGGAAGAACAGATACGCAGTATTTT
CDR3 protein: CASSVAQGRTDTQYF

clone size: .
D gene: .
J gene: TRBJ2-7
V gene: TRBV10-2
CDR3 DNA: TGCGCCAGCAGTATTGGGGTGGGGCTAGTCTACGAGCAGTACTTC
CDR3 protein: CASSIGVGLVYEQYF

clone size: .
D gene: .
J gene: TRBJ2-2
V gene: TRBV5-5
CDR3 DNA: TGTGCCAGCAGCCCTACAACGGGCACCGGGGAGCTGTTTTTT
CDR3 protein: CASSPTTGTGELFF

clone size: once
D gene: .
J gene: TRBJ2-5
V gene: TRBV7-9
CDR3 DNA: TGTGCCAGCAGCTCTCCTCTACAGGATCTACAAGAGACCCAGTACTTC
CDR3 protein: CASSSPLQDLQETQYF

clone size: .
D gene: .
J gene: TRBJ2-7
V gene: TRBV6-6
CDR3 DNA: TGTGCCAGCACCCACCCCCCAGGGACCTACGAGCAGTACTTC
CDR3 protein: CASTHPPGTYEQYF

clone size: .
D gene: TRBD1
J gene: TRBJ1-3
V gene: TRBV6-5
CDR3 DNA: TGTGCCAGCAGGCAGGGGGTTTCTGGAAACACCATATATTTT
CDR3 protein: CASRQGVSGNTIYF

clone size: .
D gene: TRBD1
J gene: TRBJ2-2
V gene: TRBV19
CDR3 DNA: TGTGCCAGTAGTAGAGGACAGGGGGCCGGGATTAACACCGGGGAGCTGTTTTTT
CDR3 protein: CASSRGQGAGINTGELFF

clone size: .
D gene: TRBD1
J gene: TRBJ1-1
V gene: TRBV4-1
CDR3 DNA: TGCGCCAGCAGCCACCAAGCCTGGGGACAGGGATACACTGAAGCTTTCTTT
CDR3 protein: CASSHQAWGQGYTEAFF

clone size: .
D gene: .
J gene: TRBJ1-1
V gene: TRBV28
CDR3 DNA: TGTGCCAGCAGTTTAGCGGCAGGGTCGGAGTCTGAAGCTTTCTTT
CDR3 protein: CASSLAAGSESEAFF

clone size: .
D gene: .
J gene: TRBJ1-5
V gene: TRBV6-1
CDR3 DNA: TGTGCCAGCAGTGAAGGAGGGGGAAGCAATCAGCCCCAGCATTTT
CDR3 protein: CASSEGGGSNQPQHF

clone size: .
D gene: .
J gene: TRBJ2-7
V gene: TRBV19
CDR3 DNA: TGTGCCAGTAGTCCCTCTTATAACAACGAGCAGTACTTC
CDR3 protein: CASSPSYNNEQYF

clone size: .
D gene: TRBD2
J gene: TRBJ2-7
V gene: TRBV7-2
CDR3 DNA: TGTGCCAGCAGCCTTAGCCGACTAGCGGGGGGGCTTGAGCAGTACTTC
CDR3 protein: CASSLSRLAGGLEQYF

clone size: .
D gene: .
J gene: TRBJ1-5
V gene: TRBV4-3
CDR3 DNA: TGCGCCAGCAGCCAAGATTACACATCCCTGCAGCCCCAGCATTTT
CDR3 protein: CASSQDYTSLQPQHF

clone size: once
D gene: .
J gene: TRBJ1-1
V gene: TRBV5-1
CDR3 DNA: TGCGCCAGCAGCTTGGGGGCCCAGCCCACTGAAGCTTTCTTT
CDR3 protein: CASSLGAQPTEAFF

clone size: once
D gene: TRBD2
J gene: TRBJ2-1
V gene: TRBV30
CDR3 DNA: TGTGCCTGGAATTCACTAGCGGGGGGCATTGAGCAGTTCTTC
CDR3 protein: CAWNSLAGGIEQFF

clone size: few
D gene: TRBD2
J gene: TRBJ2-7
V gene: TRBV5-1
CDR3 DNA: TGCGCCAGCAGCCCAACCGGGACGGGGAGGGCGCAGTACTTC
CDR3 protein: CASSPTGTGRAQYF

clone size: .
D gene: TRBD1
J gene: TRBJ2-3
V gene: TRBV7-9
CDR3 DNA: TGTGCCAGCAGCGGATACAGGGGGAGAGGGGTGGATACGCAGTATTTT
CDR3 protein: CASSGYRGRGVDTQYF

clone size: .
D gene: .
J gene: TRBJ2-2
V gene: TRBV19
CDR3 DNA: TGTGCCAGTAGCGACAGGCGAAACACCGGGGAGCTGTTTTTT
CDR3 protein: CASSDRRNTGELFF

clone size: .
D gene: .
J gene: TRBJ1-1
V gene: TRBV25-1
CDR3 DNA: TGTGCCAGCAGTGAATTCGGTGAAGCTTTCTTT
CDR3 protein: CASSEFGEAFF

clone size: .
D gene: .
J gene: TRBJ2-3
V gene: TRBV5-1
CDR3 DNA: TGCGCCAGCAGCTTCACCGGGACTGATACAGATACGCAGTATTTT
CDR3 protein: CASSFTGTDTDTQYF

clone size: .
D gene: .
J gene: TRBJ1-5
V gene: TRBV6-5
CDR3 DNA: TGTGCCAGCAGCCGGGGGAGGGGCGATCAGCCCCAGCATTTT
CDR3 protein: CASSRGRGDQPQHF

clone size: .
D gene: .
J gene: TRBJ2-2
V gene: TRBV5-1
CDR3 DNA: TGCGCCAGCAGCTTGGGACTGAGCACCGGGGAGCTGTTTTTT
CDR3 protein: CASSLGLSTGELFF

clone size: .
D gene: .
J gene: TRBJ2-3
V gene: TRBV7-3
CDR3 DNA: TGTGCCAGCAGTCGGGCGGGGGCCACAGATACGCAGTATTTT
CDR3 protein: CASSRAGATDTQYF

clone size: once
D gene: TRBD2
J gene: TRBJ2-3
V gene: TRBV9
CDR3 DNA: TGTGCCAGCAGCGTAGGCGGGGGGCGGACGGATACGCAGTATTTT
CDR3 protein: CASSVGGGRTDTQYF

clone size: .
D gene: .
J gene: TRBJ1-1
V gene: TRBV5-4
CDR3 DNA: TGTGCCAGCAGCGCCAGGGTAACAGGAACTGAAGCTTTCTTT
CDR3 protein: CASSARVTGTEAFF

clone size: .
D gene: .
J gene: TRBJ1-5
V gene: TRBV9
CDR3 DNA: TGTGCCAGCAGCGTAGATCGGAGGGATGGGAGCAATCAGCCCCAGCATTTT
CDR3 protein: CASSVDRRDGSNQPQHF

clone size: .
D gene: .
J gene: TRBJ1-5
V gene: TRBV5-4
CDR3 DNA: TGTGCCAGCAGCTTTAACAATCAGCCCCAGCATTTT
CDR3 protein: CASSFNNQPQHF

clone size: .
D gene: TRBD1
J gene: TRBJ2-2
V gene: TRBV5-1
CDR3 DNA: TGCGCCAGCAGCTACGGGACAGGGGGGACCGGGGAGCTGTTTTTT
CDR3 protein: CASSYGTGGTGELFF

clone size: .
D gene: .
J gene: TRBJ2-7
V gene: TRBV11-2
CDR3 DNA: TGTGCCAGCAGCTTAGTGTCAGACTTGACCGAGCAGTACTTC
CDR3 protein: CASSLVSDLTEQYF

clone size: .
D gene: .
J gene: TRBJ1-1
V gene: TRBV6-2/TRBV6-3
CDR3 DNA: TGTGCCAGCAGTTACTCCTCAGGGCCCGATGACACTGAAGCTTTCTTT
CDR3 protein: CASSYSSGPDDTEAFF

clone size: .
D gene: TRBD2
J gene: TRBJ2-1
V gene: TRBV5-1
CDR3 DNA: TGCGCCAGCAGCCCTGGGTGGCTATACGCTAGCGGGGGTAACTCCTACAATGAGCAGTTCTTC
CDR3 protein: CASSPGWLYASGGNSYNEQFF

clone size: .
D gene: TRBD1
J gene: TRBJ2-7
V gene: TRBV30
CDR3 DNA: TGTGCCTGGAGGTCAGGGGGTCCCTACGAGCAGTACTTC
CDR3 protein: CAWRSGGPYEQYF

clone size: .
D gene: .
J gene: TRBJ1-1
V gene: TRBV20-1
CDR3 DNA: TGCAGTGCTAGATCCTACACTGAAGCTTTCTTT
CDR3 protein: CSARSYTEAFF